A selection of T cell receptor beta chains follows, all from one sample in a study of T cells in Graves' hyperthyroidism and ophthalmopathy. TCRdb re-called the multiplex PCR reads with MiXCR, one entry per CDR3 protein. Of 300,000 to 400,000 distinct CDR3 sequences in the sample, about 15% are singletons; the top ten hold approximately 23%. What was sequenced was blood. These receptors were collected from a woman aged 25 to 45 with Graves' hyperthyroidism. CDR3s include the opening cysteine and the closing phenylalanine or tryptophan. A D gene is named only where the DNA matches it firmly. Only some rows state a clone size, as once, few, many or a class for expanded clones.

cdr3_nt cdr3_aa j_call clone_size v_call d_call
TGTGCCAGCAGCGGGGGGACCACAGATACGCAGTATTTT CASSGGTTDTQYF TRBJ2-3 few TRBV11-3 -
TGCAGTGCTAGCCAATCCGGGACAGGGGGCTACACCTTC CSASQSGTGGYTF TRBJ1-2 many TRBV20-1 TRBD1
TGTGCCAGCAGTATCCCCGGAGGGACAAAGCCCTACGAGCAGTACTTC CASSIPGGTKPYEQYF TRBJ2-7 - TRBV6-2/TRBV6-3 -
TGTGCCAGCGCGGCAGGGGGAAATTCACCCCTCCACTTT CASAAGGNSPLHF TRBJ1-6 few TRBV7-6 TRBD1
TGTGCCAGCAGTGTGTTCGAGGGTAACTATGGCTACACCTTC CASSVFEGNYGYTF TRBJ1-2 many TRBV6-1 -
TGTGCCAGCAGCATGACAGGGGTTGGTGAAAAACTGTTTTTT CASSMTGVGEKLFF TRBJ1-4 - TRBV12-3/TRBV12-4 TRBD1
TGTGCCAGCAGTGAAAATGCCCCCGGGAGATCAGAGACCCAGTACTTC CASSENAPGRSETQYF TRBJ2-5 many TRBV25-1 -
TGTGCCAGCAGCTTATATGGGGCAGAGAACACTGAAGCTTTCTTT CASSLYGAENTEAFF TRBJ1-1 - TRBV11-2 -
TGTGCCAGCTCCTCCGAGGGTCATCAGCCCCAGCATTTT CASSSEGHQPQHF TRBJ1-5 many TRBV2 -
TGTGCCAGCAGAGAGAACAGGGGACGTTCCTACGAGCAGTACTTC CASRENRGRSYEQYF TRBJ2-7 many TRBV2 TRBD1
TGCAGTGCTAGGATACGCGGCCAAGAGACCCAGTACTTC CSARIRGQETQYF TRBJ2-5 many TRBV20-1 -
TGTGCCAGCAGAAGATACAGGTCCCAGTACAATGAGCAGTTCTTC CASRRYRSQYNEQFF TRBJ2-1 many TRBV28 -
TGTGCCAGCAGCCAAGCCCAACCGACTAGTAGTTCCGGGGGGACCCAGTACTTC CASSQAQPTSSSGGTQYF TRBJ2-5 few TRBV11-2 -
TGTGCCATCAGTACAGGGGTAGATCCAATGGCTTTCTTT CAISTGVDPMAFF TRBJ1-1 few TRBV10-3 TRBD1
TGTGCCAGCTCACCACCTGATGTTGGGACTTCTCCTGGGCAGTACTTC CASSPPDVGTSPGQYF TRBJ2-7 - TRBV18 -
TGCGCCAGCAGCTCGCAGGGGGCTCGCACAGATACGCAGTATTTT CASSSQGARTDTQYF TRBJ2-3 many TRBV5-1 TRBD1
TGTGCCAGCAGCTCGGGGACCCCCCCCTACGAGCAGTACTTC CASSSGTPPYEQYF TRBJ2-7 - TRBV7-8 -
TGTGCCTCGACTGTCTCCCCGCCGACAGTTAGCACTGAAGCTTCCTTT CASTVSPPTVSTEASF TRBJ1-1 few TRBV6-2/TRBV6-3 -
TGTGCCAGCAGCGTATCCGCGGGACGGGAGGATACGCAGTATTTT CASSVSAGREDTQYF TRBJ2-3 - TRBV9 -
TGTGCCAGCACCATCGAGACTAGCGGGAGAGGGAGTTTATACAATGAGCAGTTCTTC CASTIETSGRGSLYNEQFF TRBJ2-1 - TRBV7-2 TRBD2
TGTGCCAGCAGCCAAGCAGGAGGGGGTTCCCAAGAGACCCAGTACTTC CASSQAGGGSQETQYF TRBJ2-5 many TRBV3-1 -
TGTGCCAGCAGCGAACCGGAACAGCCCCAGCATTTT CASSEPEQPQHF TRBJ1-5 - TRBV7-2 -
TGTGCCAGCGACGGACAGGAGGTCACCGGGGAGCTGTTTTTT CASDGQEVTGELFF TRBJ2-2 once TRBV6-2/TRBV6-3 TRBD1
TGTGCCTGGAGATCGCGCAAATTTGAGCAGTTCTTC CAWRSRKFEQFF TRBJ2-1 many TRBV30 -
TGTGCCAGCAGTTACTCGACGCAGGGAATTTACCAGCCCCAGCATTTT CASSYSTQGIYQPQHF TRBJ1-5 many TRBV6-5 -
TGCGCCAGCAGCAGAAATACAGGGGCCAACTACAATGAGCAGTTCTTC CASSRNTGANYNEQFF TRBJ2-1 - TRBV5-1 TRBD1
TGTGCCAGCAGCTTGGGGCAGGTCCACAACGAGCAGTACTTC CASSLGQVHNEQYF TRBJ2-7 - TRBV5-6 -
TGTGCCAGCAGTTTAATGGAAGCCAAAAACATTCAGTACTTC CASSLMEAKNIQYF TRBJ2-4 many TRBV12-3/TRBV12-4 -
TGTGCCAGCAGCCTCCCTTCCGGGAGGGGCCGTGAAGCTTTCTTT CASSLPSGRGREAFF TRBJ1-1 few TRBV14 -
TGTGCCAGCCGGGACATAACCAATTCACCCCTCCACTTT CASRDITNSPLHF TRBJ1-6 many TRBV6-1 -
TGTGCCAGCAGCTTTGAGGAGACGGATAATGAAAAACTGTTTTTT CASSFEETDNEKLFF TRBJ1-4 many TRBV7-9 -
TGTGCCAGCAAAAGGGGGGTCTACGAGCAGTACTTC CASKRGVYEQYF TRBJ2-7 many TRBV12-3/TRBV12-4 -
TGTGCCAGCTCACGAGGGGGTCGTAACTATGGCTACACCTTC CASSRGGRNYGYTF TRBJ1-2 many TRBV18 -
TGTGCCAGCAGTAATGGGAATCAGCCCCAGCATTTT CASSNGNQPQHF TRBJ1-5 many TRBV11-2 -
TGTGCCACCAGCAGAGGCCGGACCGGCGACACAGATACGCAGTATTTT CATSRGRTGDTDTQYF TRBJ2-3 many TRBV15 -